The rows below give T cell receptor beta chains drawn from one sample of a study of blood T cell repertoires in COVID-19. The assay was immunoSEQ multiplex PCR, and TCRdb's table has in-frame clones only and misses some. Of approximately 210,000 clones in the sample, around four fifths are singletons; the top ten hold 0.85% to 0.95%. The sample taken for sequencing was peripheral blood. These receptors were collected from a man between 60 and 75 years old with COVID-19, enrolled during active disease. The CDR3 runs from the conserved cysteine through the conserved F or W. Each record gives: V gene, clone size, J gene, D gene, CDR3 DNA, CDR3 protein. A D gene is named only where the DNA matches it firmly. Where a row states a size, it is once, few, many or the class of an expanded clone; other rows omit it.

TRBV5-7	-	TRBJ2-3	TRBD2	TGTGCCAGCAGCTTGTGGCGACTAGCGGGAGATACGCAGTATTTT	CASSLWRLAGDTQYF
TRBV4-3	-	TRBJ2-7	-	TGCGCCAGCAGCCAAGATCAGGGGAGCGGGAACGAGCAGTACTTC	CASSQDQGSGNEQYF
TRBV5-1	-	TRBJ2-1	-	TGCGCCAGCAGCTTGGGGAGCCTTGGTAATGAGCAGTTCTTC	CASSLGSLGNEQFF
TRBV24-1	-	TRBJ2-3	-	TGTGCCACCAGTGAAGCAGGGATGTTGGCAGATACGCAGTATTTT	CATSEAGMLADTQYF
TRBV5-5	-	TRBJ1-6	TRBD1	TGTGCCAGCAGCTTGGGGGACAGGTTTTATTCACCCCTCCACTTT	CASSLGDRFYSPLHF
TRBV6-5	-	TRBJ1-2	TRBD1	TGTGCCAGCAGGGGCACAGGGGTTCGGAACTATGGCTACACCTTC	CASRGTGVRNYGYTF
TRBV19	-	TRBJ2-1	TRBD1	TGTGCCAGTACCAAAGGGGCGGGGACAGGTAACAATGAGCAGTTCTTC	CASTKGAGTGNNEQFF
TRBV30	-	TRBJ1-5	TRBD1	TGTGCCTGGAGTATGACAGGGGGAAATCAGCCCCAGCATTTT	CAWSMTGGNQPQHF
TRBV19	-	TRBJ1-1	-	TGTGCCAGTAGTTCCCCGGCGACAGATTTGAACACTGAAGCTTTCTTT	CASSSPATDLNTEAFF
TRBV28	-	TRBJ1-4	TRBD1	TGTGCCAGCACGGGACAGGGGGACGCACTGTTTTTT	CASTGQGDALFF
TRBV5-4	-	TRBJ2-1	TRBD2	TGTGCCAGCAGCTTGGGCGGGAGTGCCTACAATGAGCAGTTCTTC	CASSLGGSAYNEQFF
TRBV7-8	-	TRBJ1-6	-	TGTGCCAGCAGCAAAGAAGGGGGGGCCAGGACACCCCTCCACTTT	CASSKEGGARTPLHF
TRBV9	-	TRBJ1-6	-	TGTGCCAGCAGCCTCGAGCAGGGGAATAATTCACCCCTCCACTTT	CASSLEQGNNSPLHF
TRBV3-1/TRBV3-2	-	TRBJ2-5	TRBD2	TGTGCCAGCAGCCGGACGAGACTAGCGGGAGGGGGCGAGACCCAGTACTTC	CASSRTRLAGGGETQYF
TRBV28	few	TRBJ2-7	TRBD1	TGTGCCAGCAGCTCCGGACAGGGCTACGAGCAGTACTTC	CASSSGQGYEQYF
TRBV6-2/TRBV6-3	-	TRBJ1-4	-	TGTGCCAGCAGCCCCCCGGATGAAAAACTGTTTTTT	CASSPPDEKLFF
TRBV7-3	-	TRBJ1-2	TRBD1	TGTGCCAGCAGCACATACGGGACAGGGTTTAAGGACTACACCTTC	CASSTYGTGFKDYTF
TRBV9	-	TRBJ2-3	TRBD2	TGTGCCAGCAGCCCTCGGGGGGGGGTTGCCATATCTAGCACAGATACGCAGTATTTT	CASSPRGGVAISSTDTQYF
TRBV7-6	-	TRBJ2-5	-	TGTGCCAGCAGCTTGGCAGAGACCCAGTACTTC	CASSLAETQYF
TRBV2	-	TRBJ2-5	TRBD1	TGTGCCAGCAGTGCACAGGGGGCTTATGAGACCCAGTACTTC	CASSAQGAYETQYF
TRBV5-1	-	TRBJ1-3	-	TGCGCCAGCAGCTTGGGGGCCGGGGGGAGCATGAGCTTTGGAAACACCATATATTTT	CASSLGAGGSMSFGNTIYF
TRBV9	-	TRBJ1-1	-	TGTGCCAGCAGCCCACGTGGGGGGGGGCAGAACACTGAAGCTTTCTTT	CASSPRGGGQNTEAFF